One T cell receptor (beta chain) is described in this entry. Its cognate antigen is unknown. Other DNA sequences in the same sample also yield this CDR3. V dropped 5 bases and J dropped 4; count of bases not matched to a gene: 3. The CDR3 has 13 amino acids. Looked up from germline, CDR1 is MDHEN and CDR2 is SYDVKM. This record belongs to a study of cytomegalovirus exposure and HLA in healthy donors. PCR primers comprised 60 Vbeta and 13 Jbeta primers. TCRdb's copy holds only in-frame clones and misses some; the assay was immunoSEQ multiplex PCR. Of 100,000 to 150,000 clones listed, 79% are singletons. Study findings and constraints: As was reported, the HLA-A and HLA-B alleles of most subjects were accurately predicted from TCR beta sequences.

The sample taken for sequencing was PBMCs. This TCR came from a man between 18 and 29 years old in good health and CMV-seronegative. The V call is TRBV28, the J call TRBJ1-2; 8 nucleotides agree with TRBD1. The CDR3 here is CASSPGQGYGYTF. The CDR3 coding sequence is TGTGCCAGCAGTCCCGGACAGGGCTATGGCTACACCTTC.